A single sample is the source of the 18 T cell receptor beta chains below, sequenced in a study of blood T cell repertoires in COVID-19. The protocol was immunoSEQ multiplex PCR, while the TCRdb copy is restricted to in-frame clones and leaves out a portion. Of about 120,000 clones detected, about four fifths appear once; the ten largest clones hold about 2.3%. Sequencing input: peripheral blood. The source is a man in his 70s with acute or convalescent COVID-19.

The V and J genes are TRBV10-3 and TRBJ2-3, with 12 bases that match TRBD2. There are 17 residues in the CDR3. The germline V gene encodes CDR1 ENHRY and CDR2 SYGVKD. V lost 4 bases and J lost 3; bases outside the gene matches: 8. This CDR3 reads CAISGPSGGAGTDTQYF. The CDR3 nucleotides read TGTGCCATCAGTGGTCCTAGCGGGGGGGCAGGGACAGATACGCAGTATTTT.

The V gene is TRBV12-3 or TRBV12-4, the J gene TRBJ1-1; D uncertain. Trimming shortened V by 8 bases and J by 0 bases, and 7 bases separated the two germline ends. The CDR3 covers 12 residues. This chain's CDR3 is CASGLLNTEAFF. The CDR3 DNA is TGTGCCAGCGGGCTCTTGAACACTGAAGCTTTCTTT.

The J gene is TRBJ1-1, the V gene TRBV3-1 (or the pseudogene TRBV3-2); 7 nucleotides align to TRBD1. Trimming removed 1 base from V and 11 bases from J; junction bases left unmatched: 10. This CDR3 comprises 14 residues. Per the germline V gene, CDR1 is LGHDT and CDR2 is YNNKEL (reference sequence). The CDR3 nucleotides are TGTGCCAGCAGCCAAGCTTCCCTCTCGACAGGGGCTTTCTTT. This encodes CASSQASLSTGAFF.

This clone appeared a few times. The genes are TRBV7-3 and TRBJ2-2; 8 nucleotides agree with TRBD1. The ends lost 5 bases at V and 2 bases at J; junction bases unmatched: 4. The germline V gene has CDR1 SGHTA and CDR2 FQGTGA. This CDR3 comprises 15 residues. This CDR3 reads CASSLGQGNTGELFF. CDR3 DNA: TGTGCCAGCAGCCTCGGACAGGGAAACACCGGGGAGCTGTTTTTT.

The CDR3 DNA reads as TGCGCCAGCAGAGGGGCGAGACGGGAAAAACTGTTTTTT. It translates to CASRGARREKLFF. This chain links TRBV4-3 with TRBJ1-4, with D possibly matching TRBD1 (5 bases). Germline loops: CDR1 LGHNA, CDR2 YSLEER. The ends were cut back, 6 bases at V and 8 bases at J, with 13 bases in the middle. This CDR3 is built from 13 residues.

The rearrangement links TRBV6-5 to TRBJ1-4; D is undetermined. Deletions cut 0 bases from V and 2 bases from J, with 7 bases between. The germline V gene has CDR1 MNHEY and CDR2 SVGAGI. CDR3 length equals 15 residues. CDR3 protein: CASSYSRGTNEKLFF. DNA for the CDR3: TGTGCCAGCAGTTACTCACGGGGTACTAATGAAAAACTGTTTTTT.

This sequence joins TRBV10-3 and TRBJ1-1; no clear D gene. The CDR3 is 13 amino acids. The germline gives CDR1 ENHRY, CDR2 SYGVKD. The V end was cut by 3 bases, the J end by 9 bases, with 14 bases between. The CDR3 reads CAISDATRGKAFF. The CDR3 nucleotides are TGTGCCATCAGTGACGCGACCCGGGGAAAAGCTTTCTTT.

The rearrangement links TRBV6-1 to TRBJ1-4, with unresolved D. This CDR3 is built from 13 residues. The germline V and J ends were trimmed by 5 bases and 8 bases, with 12 bases remaining between them. Germline loops: CDR1 MNHNS, CDR2 SASEGT. The DNA of the CDR3 is TGTGCCAGCAGTTTCCTGCCGGGAGAAAAACTGTTTTTT. Its protein is CASSFLPGEKLFF.

This sequence joins TRBV6-5 and TRBJ1-5; 8 nucleotides agree with TRBD1. V shed 7 bases and J 0 bases; nucleotides not matched to a gene: 2. The germline CDR1 and CDR2 sequences are MNHEY and SVGAGI. This CDR3 region has 14 residues. The DNA for the CDR3 is TGTGCCAGCACGGGACAGGATAGCAATCAGCCCCAGCATTTT. Encoded protein: CASTGQDSNQPQHF.

The rearrangement uses TRBV30 and TRBJ1-3, with D unresolved. Trimming left V 0 bases short and J 0 bases short, with 18 bases between. Germline values: CDR1 GTSNPN, CDR2 SVGIG (reference sequence). The CDR3 has 18 residues. In DNA form, the CDR3 reads TGTGCCTGGAGTGTAATCGGGTTTTCCGAGGCCTCTGGAAACACCATATATTTT. It specifies CAWSVIGFSEASGNTIYF. Together with reference TRBV30 and TRBJ1-3, the CDR3 gives the full variable domain: SQTIHQWPATLVQPVGSPLSLECTVEGTSNPNLYWYRQAAGRGLQLLFYSVGIGQISSEVPQNLSASRPQDRQFILSSKKLLLSDSGFYLCAWSVIGFSEASGNTIYFGEGSWLTVV.

This sequence joins TRBV6-2 or TRBV6-3 and TRBJ1-5; D not certain. CDR3 length equals 14 residues. Germline V gene data show CDR1 as MNHEY and CDR2 as SVGEGT. Trimming cost V 4 bases and J 2 bases, with 9 bases left between them. As DNA, the CDR3 is TGTGCCAGCAGTTCGATGGGAGGCAATCAGCCCCAGCATTTT. This translates into CASSSMGGNQPQHF.

This clone was detected only once. This chain joins TRBV21-1 and TRBJ2-5; the table's D call, TRBD1, was not checked against the DNA. TRBV21-1 is deemed a pseudogene. The CDR3 spans 14 residues. CDR3 residues: CASSKTGCSETQYF. The CDR3 DNA follows: TGTGCCAGCAGCAAAACAGGGTGTAGTGAGACCCAGTACTTC.

The J gene is TRBJ2-1, the V gene TRBV24-1; 9 positions match TRBD1. The V gene end was trimmed by 2 bases and the J gene end by 1 base; junction bases not matched to a gene: 5. The CDR3 spans 17 residues. In germline, CDR1 is KGHDR, CDR2 SFDVKD. The CDR3 protein is CATSDYTGGSSYNEQFF. CDR3 coding DNA: TGTGCCACCAGTGATTATACAGGGGGCTCGTCCTACAATGAGCAGTTCTTC.

This clone was counted once. This chain connects TRBV30 to TRBJ1-6, with 10 bases lining up with TRBD1. V lost 3 bases and J lost 7; bases outside the gene matches: 6. Germline CDR1 reads GTSNPN; CDR2 reads SVGIG (reference sequence). This CDR3 contains 15 residues. The CDR3 loop reads CAWRDRGGQNSPLHF. As DNA, the CDR3 is TGTGCCTGGAGGGACAGGGGGGGACAAAATTCACCCCTCCACTTT.

This chain connects TRBV7-2 to TRBJ1-1, with 7 bases matching TRBD1. V shed 2 bases, J shed 5 bases, and the junction held 2 bases outside the gene matches. Looked up from germline, CDR1 is SGHTA and CDR2 is FQGNSA. The CDR3 contains 13 residues. CDR3 protein: CASSLTDRTEAFF. CDR3 bases: TGTGCCAGCAGCTTAACGGACAGGACTGAAGCTTTCTTT.

The chain couples TRBV30 to TRBJ1-2, with 9 bases aligning to TRBD1. Per germline, CDR1 GTSNPN and CDR2 SVGIG (reference sequence). V was clipped by 0 bases and J by 2 bases; unmatched bases: 1. CDR3 size: 14 residues. CDR3 nucleotides: TGTGCCTGGAGTGTTGGGACAGGGAACTATGGCTACACCTTC. Amino acid sequence: CAWSVGTGNYGYTF.

CDR3 nucleotides: TGTGCCACCAGTGATTTAGGCGGGAAAGAGACCCAGTACTTC. Residues: CATSDLGGKETQYF. This rearrangement joins TRBV24-1 to TRBJ2-5, with D possibly TRBD2 on 6 matching bases. The length of the CDR3 is 14 residues. Per the germline V gene, CDR1 is KGHDR and CDR2 is SFDVKD. The V end lost 1 base, the J end lost 3 bases, and 8 bases lay between the germline ends.

The chain uses TRBV19 and TRBJ1-1, with D possibly being TRBD1 (6 bases). The V end was cut by 6 bases, the J end by 0 bases, with 11 bases between. The CDR3 totals 14 residues. Germline V gives CDR1 LNHDA, CDR2 SQIVND (reference sequence). As DNA, the CDR3 is TGTGCCAGTAGGAAGGGGGGGCTGAACACTGAAGCTTTCTTT. Protein product: CASRKGGLNTEAFF.